These 30 T cell receptor beta chains share one sample of origin, sequenced in a study of T cells in Graves' hyperthyroidism and ophthalmopathy. Regions amplified from RNA transcripts were the TCR beta CDR3 regions. TCR CDR3 underwent first-round RT-PCR with the HTBI primer set. TCRdb re-called the multiplex PCR reads with MiXCR, one entry per CDR3 protein. The top ten clones hold around 7.7% of a sample with about 540,000 distinct CDR3 sequences, about 45% of them seen once. What was sequenced was peripheral blood or thyroid tissue (not recorded which). All receptors derive from a woman younger than 30 with Graves' hyperthyroidism.

This clonotype was seen at least ten times. The rearrangement joins TRBV12-3 or TRBV12-4 to TRBJ1-4; possible D gene TRBD1, 5 bases. The CDR3 is 16 residues long. Trimming removed 1 base from V and 6 bases from J, with 15 bases in between. CDR3 in amino acids: CASSLGAEGIDEKLFF. The CDR3, as DNA: TGTGCCAGCAGTTTAGGGGCAGAGGGGATCGATGAAAAACTGTTTTTT.

This clonotype was detected a few times. The rearrangement links TRBV12-3 or TRBV12-4 to TRBJ2-2, with TRBD2 matching 8 bases. This CDR3 comprises 15 residues. The ends lost 8 bases at V and 3 bases at J; junction bases unmatched: 8. CDR3 DNA sequence: TGTGCCAGCGCTTATAGCGGGGCGGACACCGGGGAGCTGTTTTTT. Encoded protein: CASAYSGADTGELFF.

This clonotype came up many times. This chain connects TRBV7-3 to TRBJ1-2; 11 nucleotides align to TRBD1. Per the germline V gene, CDR1 is SGHTA and CDR2 is FQGTGA. The CDR3 totals 17 residues. J gave up 4 bases and V 5 bases, and 12 bases lay outside the gene matches. The CDR3 loop reads CASSPPGTGGTGYGYTF. The CDR3, as DNA: TGTGCCAGCAGCCCCCCTGGGACAGGGGGTACAGGCTATGGCTACACCTTC. Variable domain in full (rest from reference TRBV7-3 and TRBJ1-2): GAGVSQTPSNKVTEKGKYVELRCDPISGHTALYWYRQSLGQGPEFLIYFQGTGAADDSGLPNDRFFAVRPEGSVSTLKIQRTERGDSAVYLCASSPPGTGGTGYGYTFGSGTRLTVV.

This clonotype was detected ten times or more. The chain links TRBV29-1 to TRBJ2-2, with a possible D match to TRBD1 (5 bases). CDR3 length: 14 residues. V lost 4 bases and J 9 bases, leaving 18 bases between the germline ends. The V gene's germline CDR1 is SQVTM and CDR2 ANQGSEA. The CDR3 reads CSVGLAWGSRELFF. Here the CDR3 DNA reads TGCAGCGTTGGGCTGGCTTGGGGCAGCCGGGAGCTGTTTTTT.

This clonotype has at least ten counts. J is TRBJ2-7 and V is TRBV13; TRBD2 matches 14 bases. Germline V lookup: CDR1 PRHDT, CDR2 FYEKMQ (reference sequence). V dropped 3 bases and J dropped 4; count of bases not matched to a gene: 8. The CDR3 has 17 amino acids. The CDR3 region is CASSFLRTSGRRYEQYF. DNA of the CDR3: TGTGCCAGCAGCTTTCTAAGGACTAGCGGGAGGAGATACGAGCAGTACTTC.

This clonotype was detected a few times. The CDR3 DNA reads TGTGCCAGCAACCCCACCGGGACTAGCGGCCAAGAGACCCAGTACTTC. It translates to CASNPTGTSGQETQYF. V usage is TRBV27 and J usage is TRBJ2-5, with TRBD2 identical over 11 bases. CDR1 MNHEY and CDR2 SMNVEV come from the germline V gene (reference sequence). CDR3 length: 16 residues. Losses at the gene ends were 7 bases for V and 1 base for J; bases not matched to a gene: 8.

This clonotype came up a few times. The chain joins TRBV10-3 to TRBJ1-2; 7 bases fit TRBD1. From germline, CDR1 is ENHRY and CDR2 SYGVKD. Unmatched junction bases numbered 13, after V lost 6 bases and J lost 0 bases. CDR3 length: 17 residues. The DNA for the CDR3 is TGTGCCATCAGCCAACATACTGACAGGGTCTCTAACTATGGCTACACCTTC. Its translation: CAISQHTDRVSNYGYTF.

This clonotype was recorded many times. CDR3 region: CSVEEAELQETQYF. The CDR3 DNA sequence: TGCAGCGTTGAAGAGGCAGAACTACAAGAGACCCAGTACTTC. The V gene is TRBV29-1, the J gene TRBJ2-5; D not certain. The CDR3 length is 14 residues. Per germline, CDR1 SQVTM and CDR2 ANQGSEA. Trimming cost V 0 bases and J 2 bases, with 10 bases left between them.

This clonotype was picked up many times. The rearrangement joins TRBV5-6 to TRBJ2-7; D is ambiguous. CDR3 length: 11 amino acids. V lost 5 bases, J lost 3 bases, and 6 bases lay in between. Germline V gives CDR1 SGHDT, CDR2 YYEEEE. In nucleotides, the CDR3 is TGTGCCAGCAGTTCCAACTACGAGCAGTACTTC. Translating gives CASSSNYEQYF.

The table lists this clonotype with a few counts. J is TRBJ1-2 and V is TRBV29-1; 7 nucleotides agree with TRBD1. The CDR3 loop spans 14 amino acids. Germline V gene lookup returns CDR1 SQVTM and CDR2 ANQGSEA. V dropped 5 bases and J dropped 8; count of bases not matched to a gene: 14. As DNA, the CDR3 is TGCAGCGTTAGACAGGGTAATAAGGTCGACGGCTACACCTTC. It yields the protein CSVRQGNKVDGYTF.

CDR3 coding DNA: TGCAGTGCTAGTTCAGGGACAGCACTATCCTATGGCTACACCTTC. Encoded protein: CSASSGTALSYGYTF. The chain carries TRBV20-1 and TRBJ1-2; TRBD1 agrees at 7 bases. Germline loops: CDR1 DFQATT, CDR2 SNEGSKA (reference sequence). The trim removed 3 bases at V and 4 bases at J, leaving 11 bases unmatched. CDR3 length: 15 amino acids.

This sequence joins TRBV10-3 and TRBJ2-5, with a tentative D call TRBD1 (7 bases). V dropped 7 bases and J dropped 5 bases, with 17 bases sitting between them. The CDR3 consists of 14 residues. Germline values: CDR1 ENHRY, CDR2 SYGVKD. CDR3 amino acids: CAINVAGQRETQYF. CDR3 bases: TGTGCCATCAACGTGGCGGGACAGAGGGAGACCCAGTACTTC.

This clonotype was seen repeatedly, ten times or more. The chain recombines TRBV20-1 with TRBJ2-6, with D perhaps TRBD1 (6 bases). Trimming removed 0 bases at V and 1 base at J, with 10 bases between. CDR3 length: 16 amino acids. CDR1 and CDR2 (germline): DFQATT, SNEGSKA (reference sequence). CDR3 amino acids: CSARDPTGSGANVLTF. As DNA, the CDR3 is TGCAGTGCTAGAGACCCGACAGGTTCTGGGGCCAACGTCCTGACTTTC.

The V call is TRBV10-3, the J call TRBJ1-5; TRBD1 agrees at 7 bases. Per the germline V gene, CDR1 is ENHRY and CDR2 is SYGVKD. J was trimmed by 0 bases and V by 4 bases; bases with no gene match: 6. The CDR3 spans 16 residues. The DNA for the CDR3 is TGTGCCATCAGTGGGACACAGGGGAGTAGCAATCAGCCCCAGCATTTT. Amino acids: CAISGTQGSSNQPQHF.

V usage is TRBV6-4 and J usage is TRBJ2-2, with 12 bases lining up with TRBD1. Per germline, CDR1 MRHNA and CDR2 SNTAGT. The J segment lost 7 bases and the V segment lost 6 bases, leaving 3 bases of the junction unmatched. The length of the CDR3 is 14 residues. The CDR3 protein is CASRGTGGSGELFF. CDR3 coding DNA: TGTGCCAGCAGAGGGACAGGGGGCAGCGGGGAGCTGTTTTTT.

This clonotype was observed a handful of times. The V call is TRBV19, the J call TRBJ2-7; TRBD1 is a possible D gene (6 bases). V lost 3 bases and J lost 6, with 12 bases in between. CDR1 and CDR2 (germline): LNHDA, SQIVND (reference sequence). The CDR3 totals 13 residues. As DNA, the CDR3 is TGTGCCAGTAGTATGTCCAGGGGAACCGAGCAGTACTTC. It yields the protein CASSMSRGTEQYF.

This clonotype has only a few counts. This rearrangement joins TRBV4-1 to TRBJ1-5; D gene ambiguous. CDR3 length: 15 amino acids. Germline-derived CDR1 and CDR2 are MGHRA and YSYEKL. With 3 bases removed from V and 0 bases from J, the gap between germline ends came to 9 bases. Written as DNA, the CDR3 is TGCGCCAGCAGCCAGGCTTTCTATAGCAATCAGCCCCAGCATTTT. Its protein is CASSQAFYSNQPQHF.

The chain links TRBV15 to TRBJ1-2; TRBD1 matches 7 bases. The germline V gene has CDR1 LNHNV and CDR2 YYDKDF (reference sequence). The CDR3 has 14 amino acids. After removal of 1 base from V and 4 bases from J, the junction contained 3 bases not matched to a gene. The CDR3 reads CATSRGRDSYGYTF. CDR3 DNA: TGTGCCACCAGCAGAGGCAGGGACAGCTATGGCTACACCTTC. The full variable domain, rest sourced from reference TRBV15 and TRBJ1-2, is DAMVIQNPRYQVTQFGKPVTLSCSQTLNHNVMYWYQQKSSQAPKLLFHYYDKDFNNEADTPDNFQSRRPNTSFCFLDIRSPGLGDTAMYLCATSRGRDSYGYTFGSGTRLTVV.

The gene calls are TRBV29-1 and TRBJ2-7; possibly TRBD1 or TRBD2 for D (5 bases each). The CDR3 is made up of 12 amino acids. CDR1 is SQVTM, CDR2 ANQGSEA, per germline. V lost 4 bases and J lost 7, with 14 bases in between. Here the CDR3 DNA reads TGCAGCGTTGGTCCGGGGCTGGGGGAGCAGTACTTC. It yields the protein CSVGPGLGEQYF.

This clonotype has a handful of counts. V and J are TRBV7-8 and TRBJ2-7; 11 positions agree with TRBD2. There are 14 residues in the CDR3. Losses at the gene ends were 7 bases for V and 3 bases for J; bases not matched to a gene: 5. Germline lookup yields CDR1 SGHVS and CDR2 FQNEAQ. CDR3 amino acids: CASTLAGGGYEQYF. The CDR3 DNA is TGTGCCAGCACCCTAGCGGGAGGTGGCTACGAGCAGTACTTC.

This clonotype came up many times. The rearrangement links TRBV2 to TRBJ2-6; D remains ambiguous. The CDR3 runs 12 residues. In germline, CDR1 is SNHLY, CDR2 FYNNEI. Trimming pared 4 bases from V and 4 bases from J, leaving 2 bases between. DNA for the CDR3: TGTGCCAGCAGTGCCGGGGCCAACGTCCTGACTTTC. This codes for CASSAGANVLTF.

Turning to this clonotype: With a much larger clone just one base away, this may be a read error. V is TRBV5-1 and J is TRBJ1-2; D unclear. The CDR3 runs to 15 residues. In germline, CDR1 is SGHRS, CDR2 YFSETQ. This CDR3 is CASGLERTAAYGYTF. The DNA of the CDR3 is TGCGCCAGCGGCTTGGAACGGACGGCCGCCTATGGCTACACCTTC.

The rearrangement links TRBV7-2 to TRBJ2-5, with 8 positions matching TRBD2. This CDR3 is built from 15 residues. With 5 bases clipped from V and 1 base from J, the junction kept 6 bases outside the gene matches. Germline CDR1 is SGHTA and CDR2 is FQGNSA. The CDR3 sequence: CASSSPGGPQETQYF. DNA of the CDR3: TGTGCCAGCAGCAGCCCGGGAGGGCCCCAAGAGACCCAGTACTTC.

Comments on this clonotype: A much larger clone differs from this one at a single base, so this may be a read error. V is TRBV2 and J is TRBJ2-7, with 11 nucleotides matching TRBD2. The germline CDR1 and CDR2 sequences are SNHLY and FYNNEI. The CDR3 consists of 15 residues. CDR3 in DNA: TGCGCCAGCACCCTCTGGACTAGCGGGCTCTACGAGCAGTACTTC. It is translated as CASTLWTSGLYEQYF.

On this clonotype itself: A much larger clone is a single base away; this may be a read error. The chain recombines TRBV27 with TRBJ1-2, with D tentatively TRBD1 (5 bases). The CDR3 length is 17 residues. CDR1 MNHEY and CDR2 SMNVEV come from the germline V gene (reference sequence). The CDR3 DNA sequence: TGTGCCAGCAATTTATCGATAGAGGGGACGGTAAACTATGGCTACACCTTC. It translates to CASNLSIEGTVNYGYTF.

This clonotype was counted at least ten times. The chain joins TRBV12-5 to TRBJ2-7, with D perhaps given as TRBD1 or TRBD2 (5 bases each). V was pared by 0 bases and J by 2 bases, with 14 bases between. The CDR3 length is 16 residues. CDR1 LGHNT and CDR2 FRNRAP come from the germline V gene. The CDR3 protein is CASGLVIRDAAYEQYF. The CDR3 region has the DNA TGTGCTAGTGGTTTGGTAATCCGGGACGCAGCCTACGAGCAGTACTTC.

As DNA, the CDR3 is TGCAGCGTTGGGGCAATGACAGGTTTCTACGAGCAGTACTTC. It encodes CSVGAMTGFYEQYF. The chain joins TRBV29-1 to TRBJ2-7; TRBD1 might be the D (6 bases). The CDR3 has 14 amino acids. Trimming left V 4 bases short and J 3 bases short, with 16 bases between. Germline V gene data show CDR1 as SQVTM and CDR2 as ANQGSEA.

This clonotype was counted at least ten times. The rearrangement uses TRBV10-3 and TRBJ2-2, with no clear D. Trimming removed 11 bases from V and 6 bases from J, with 13 bases in between. Germline CDR1 and CDR2: ENHRY and SYGVKD. The CDR3 runs to 12 residues. DNA for the CDR3: TGTGCCTCCCTTGGCAGTTCCGGGGAGCTGTTTTTT. Its translation is CASLGSSGELFF.

The table lists this clonotype with a count of one. The chain carries TRBV5-1 and TRBJ1-5, with D perhaps matching TRBD1 (5 bases). Germline V lookup: CDR1 SGHRS, CDR2 YFSETQ. The CDR3 runs 15 residues. V lost 0 bases and J 7 bases, leaving 14 bases between the germline ends. This CDR3 reads CASSLVAGLGQPQHF. In DNA form, the CDR3 reads TGCGCCAGCAGCTTGGTGGCAGGGCTGGGGCAGCCCCAGCATTTT.

The genes are TRBV5-1 and TRBJ1-6; TRBD1 agrees at 9 bases. Germline V CDR1 and CDR2: SGHRS, YFSETQ. The CDR3 sequence is 15 residues long. With V trimmed by 4 bases and J by 5 bases, 4 bases remained unmatched. CDR3 amino acids: CASSPWTGDNSPLHF. CDR3 nucleotide sequence: TGCGCCAGCAGCCCCTGGACAGGGGATAATTCACCCCTCCACTTT.